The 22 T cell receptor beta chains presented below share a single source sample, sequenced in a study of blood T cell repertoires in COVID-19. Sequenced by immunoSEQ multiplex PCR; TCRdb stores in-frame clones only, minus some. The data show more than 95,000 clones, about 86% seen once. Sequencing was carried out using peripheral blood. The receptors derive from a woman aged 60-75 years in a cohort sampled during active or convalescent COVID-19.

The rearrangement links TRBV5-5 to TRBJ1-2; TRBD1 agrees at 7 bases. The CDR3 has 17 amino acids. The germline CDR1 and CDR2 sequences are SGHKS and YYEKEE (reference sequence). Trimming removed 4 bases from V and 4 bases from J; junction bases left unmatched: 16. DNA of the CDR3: TGTGCCAGCAGCACCATACAGGGGTATTCCCCCGCCTATGGCTACACCTTC. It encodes CASSTIQGYSPAYGYTF.

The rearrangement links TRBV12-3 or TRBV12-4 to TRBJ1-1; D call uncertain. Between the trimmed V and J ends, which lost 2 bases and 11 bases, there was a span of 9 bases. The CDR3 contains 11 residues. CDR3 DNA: TGTGCCAGCAGTTTAAAATCGCAGGCTTTCTTT. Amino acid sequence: CASSLKSQAFF.

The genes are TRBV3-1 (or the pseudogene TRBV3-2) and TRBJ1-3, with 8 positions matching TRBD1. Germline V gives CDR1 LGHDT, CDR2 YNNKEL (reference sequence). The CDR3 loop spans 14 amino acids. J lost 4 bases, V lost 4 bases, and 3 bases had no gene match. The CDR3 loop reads CASSPRDRGNTIYF. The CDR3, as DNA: TGTGCCAGCAGCCCCAGGGACAGGGGAAACACCATATATTTT.

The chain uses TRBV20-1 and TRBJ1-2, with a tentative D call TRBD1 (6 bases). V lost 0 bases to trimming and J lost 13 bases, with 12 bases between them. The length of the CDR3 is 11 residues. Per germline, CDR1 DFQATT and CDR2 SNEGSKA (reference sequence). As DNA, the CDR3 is TGCAGTGCTAGAGAGGGGGCAGCACTCACCTTC. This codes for CSAREGAALTF.

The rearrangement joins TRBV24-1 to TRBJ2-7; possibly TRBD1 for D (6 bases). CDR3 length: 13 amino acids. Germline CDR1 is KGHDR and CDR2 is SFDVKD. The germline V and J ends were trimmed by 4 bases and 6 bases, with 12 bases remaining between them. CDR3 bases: TGTGCCACCAGTGACCTTGGACAGCCCGAGCAGTACTTC. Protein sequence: CATSDLGQPEQYF.

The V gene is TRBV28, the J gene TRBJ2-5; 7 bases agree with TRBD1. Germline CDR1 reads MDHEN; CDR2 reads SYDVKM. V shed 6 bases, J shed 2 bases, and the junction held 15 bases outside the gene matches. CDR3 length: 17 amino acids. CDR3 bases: TGTGCCAGCAGCTCATTGACCGGGACAGTAGAACAAGAGACCCAGTACTTC. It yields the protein CASSSLTGTVEQETQYF.

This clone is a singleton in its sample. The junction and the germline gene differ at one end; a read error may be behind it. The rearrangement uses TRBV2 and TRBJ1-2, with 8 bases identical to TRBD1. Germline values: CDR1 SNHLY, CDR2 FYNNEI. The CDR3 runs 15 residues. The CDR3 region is CASREGLSGGFGYTF. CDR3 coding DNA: TGTGCCAGCAGGGAAGGTCTCTCAGGGGGCTTCGGCTACACCTTC.

Here the CDR3 DNA reads TGTGCCAGCAATCCAGAAAACTATGGCTACACCTTC. Translating gives CASNPENYGYTF. This chain links TRBV2 with TRBJ1-2; D remains unclear. This CDR3 has 12 residues. Between the trimmed V and J ends, which lost 7 bases and 2 bases, there was a span of 8 bases. Germline-derived CDR1 and CDR2 are SNHLY and FYNNEI.

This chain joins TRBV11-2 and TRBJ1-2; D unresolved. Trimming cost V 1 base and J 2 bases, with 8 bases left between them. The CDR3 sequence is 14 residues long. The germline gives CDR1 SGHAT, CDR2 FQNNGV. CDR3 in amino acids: CASSLGAVNYGYTF. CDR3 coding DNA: TGTGCCAGCAGCTTAGGGGCAGTCAACTATGGCTACACCTTC.

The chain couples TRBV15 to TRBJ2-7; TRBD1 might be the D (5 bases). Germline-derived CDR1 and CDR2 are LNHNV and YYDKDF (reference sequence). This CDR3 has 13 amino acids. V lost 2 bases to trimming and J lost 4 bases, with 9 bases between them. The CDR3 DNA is TGTGCCACCAGCAGACGACAGTTTTACGAGCAGTACTTC. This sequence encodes CATSRRQFYEQYF.

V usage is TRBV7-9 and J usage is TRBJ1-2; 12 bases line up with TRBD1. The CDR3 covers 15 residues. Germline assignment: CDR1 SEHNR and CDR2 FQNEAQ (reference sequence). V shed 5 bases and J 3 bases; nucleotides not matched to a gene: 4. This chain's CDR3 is CASSPGQGADYGYTF. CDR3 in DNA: TGTGCCAGCAGCCCGGGACAGGGGGCTGACTATGGCTACACCTTC.

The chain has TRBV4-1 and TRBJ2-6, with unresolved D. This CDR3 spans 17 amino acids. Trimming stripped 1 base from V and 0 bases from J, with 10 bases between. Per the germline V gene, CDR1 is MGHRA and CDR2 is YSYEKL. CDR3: CASSQVPTASGANVLTF. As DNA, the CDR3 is TGCGCCAGCAGCCAAGTCCCTACAGCCTCTGGGGCCAACGTCCTGACTTTC.

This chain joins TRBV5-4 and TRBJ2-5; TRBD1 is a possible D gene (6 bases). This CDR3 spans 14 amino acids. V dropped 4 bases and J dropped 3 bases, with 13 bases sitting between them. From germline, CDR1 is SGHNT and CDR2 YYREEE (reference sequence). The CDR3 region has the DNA TGTGCCAGCAGCGCAGGGGCCGGAGAAGAGACCCAGTACTTC. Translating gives CASSAGAGEETQYF.

The CDR3, as DNA: TGTGCCTGGAGTGTATCCAGGTCGCCCTACACCTTC. Its protein is CAWSVSRSPYTF. V is TRBV30 and J is TRBJ1-2; D unresolved. The germline V gene has CDR1 GTSNPN and CDR2 SVGIG (reference sequence). CDR3 length: 12 residues. V was trimmed by 0 bases and J by 10 bases, leaving 12 bases between them.

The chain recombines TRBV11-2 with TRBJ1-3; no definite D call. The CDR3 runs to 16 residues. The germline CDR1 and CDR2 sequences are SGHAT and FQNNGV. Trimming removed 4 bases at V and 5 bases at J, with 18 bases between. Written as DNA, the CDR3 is TGTGCCAGCAGCTACCCCGGACTCGAAGCTCGAAACACCATATATTTT. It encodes CASSYPGLEARNTIYF.

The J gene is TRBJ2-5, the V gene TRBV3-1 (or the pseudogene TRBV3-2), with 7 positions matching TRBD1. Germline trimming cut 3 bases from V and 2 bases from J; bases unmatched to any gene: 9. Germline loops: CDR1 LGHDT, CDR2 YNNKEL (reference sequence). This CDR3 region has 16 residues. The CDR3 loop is CASSHTLLTGQETQYF. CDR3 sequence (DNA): TGTGCCAGCAGCCACACCCTGCTGACAGGGCAAGAGACCCAGTACTTC.

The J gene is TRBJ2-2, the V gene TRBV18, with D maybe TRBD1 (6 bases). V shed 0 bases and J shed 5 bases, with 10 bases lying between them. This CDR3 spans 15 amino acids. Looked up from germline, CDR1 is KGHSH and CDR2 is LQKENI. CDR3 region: CASSPPQGRTGELFF. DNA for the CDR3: TGTGCCAGCTCACCACCCCAGGGGAGAACCGGGGAGCTGTTTTTT.

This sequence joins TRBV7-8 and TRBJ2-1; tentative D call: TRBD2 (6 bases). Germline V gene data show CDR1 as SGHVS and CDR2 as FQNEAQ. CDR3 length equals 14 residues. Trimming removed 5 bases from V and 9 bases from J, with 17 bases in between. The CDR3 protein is CASSQKGDFPEQFF. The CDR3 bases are TGTGCCAGCAGCCAGAAAGGGGACTTCCCTGAGCAGTTCTTC.

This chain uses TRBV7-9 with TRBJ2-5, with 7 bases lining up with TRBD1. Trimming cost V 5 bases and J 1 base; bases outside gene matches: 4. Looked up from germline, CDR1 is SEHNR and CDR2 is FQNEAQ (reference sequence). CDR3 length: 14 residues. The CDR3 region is CASSLDRAQETQYF. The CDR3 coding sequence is TGTGCCAGCAGCCTAGACAGGGCCCAAGAGACCCAGTACTTC.

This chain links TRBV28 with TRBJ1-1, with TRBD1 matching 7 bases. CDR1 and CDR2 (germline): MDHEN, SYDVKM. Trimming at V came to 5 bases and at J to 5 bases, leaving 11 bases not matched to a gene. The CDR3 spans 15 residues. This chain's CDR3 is CASSEQGWERTEAFF. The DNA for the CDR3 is TGTGCCAGCAGTGAACAGGGGTGGGAGAGAACTGAAGCTTTCTTT.

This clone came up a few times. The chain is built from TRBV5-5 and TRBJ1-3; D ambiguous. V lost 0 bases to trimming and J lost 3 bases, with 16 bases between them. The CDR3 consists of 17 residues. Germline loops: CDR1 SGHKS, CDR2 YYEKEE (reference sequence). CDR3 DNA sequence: TGTGCCAGCAGCTTGGTTGGCAGCGGCATCGTTGGAAACACCATATATTTT. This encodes CASSLVGSGIVGNTIYF.

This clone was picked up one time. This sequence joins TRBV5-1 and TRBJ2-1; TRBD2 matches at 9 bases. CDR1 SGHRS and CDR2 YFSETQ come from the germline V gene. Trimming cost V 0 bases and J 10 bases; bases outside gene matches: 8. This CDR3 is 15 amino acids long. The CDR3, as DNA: TGCGCCAGCAGCTTGGTTGGGCTAGCGGGACGGGAGCAGTTCTTC. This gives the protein CASSLVGLAGREQFF.